The clone carrying this T cell receptor (beta chain) was counted between two and nine times. Its antigen is as yet unknown. As it was prepared, the TCRbeta library received unique molecular identifiers. TCRdb independently ran MiXCR on the PCR reads; one entry per CDR3 protein. The data contain roughly 790,000 distinct CDR3 sequences, under 20% of them singletons. The data originate from a study of T-cell reconstitution after alpha-beta-depleted transplantation in children. Overall study findings and caveats: Certain patients had high TCRbeta diversity at day 60, and it came from recipient T cells and thymic progenitors that survived.

V dropped 4 bases and J dropped 4 bases, with 11 bases sitting between them. This CDR3 region has 14 residues. The sequence was collected from a male patient younger than 18 who had a stem cell transplant for acute lymphoblastic leukemia, so the T cells may come from the graft donor. This chain links TRBV12-3 or TRBV12-4 with TRBJ2-1, with D possibly being TRBD2 (5 bases). The source material was PBMCs, mostly from graft donor cells, sampled 360 days after TCRalphabeta/CD19-depleted stem cell transplant. This CDR3 reads CASSSLEGYNEQFF. The CDR3 nucleotides read TGTGCCAGCAGTTCCCTTGAGGGTTACAATGAGCAGTTCTTC.